This TCR beta chain was recovered during a study of blood T cell repertoires in COVID-19. The protocol was immunoSEQ multiplex PCR, while the TCRdb copy is restricted to in-frame clones and leaves out a portion. The data show fewer than 300,000 clones, 70% to 90% seen once. CDR3 length equals 15 residues. Looked up from germline, CDR1 is SNHLY and CDR2 is FYNNEI. The J segment lost 3 bases and the V segment lost 6 bases, leaving 10 bases of the junction unmatched. This clone was seen a few times. The source material was peripheral blood. V and J are TRBV2 and TRBJ1-1; 7 nucleotides match TRBD1. The TCR comes from a woman aged 40 to 50 who had recovered from COVID-19. CDR3 in amino acids: CASRTRAGGYTEAFF. The CDR3 DNA reads as TGTGCCAGCAGGACCCGGGCAGGGGGGTACACTGAAGCTTTCTTT.